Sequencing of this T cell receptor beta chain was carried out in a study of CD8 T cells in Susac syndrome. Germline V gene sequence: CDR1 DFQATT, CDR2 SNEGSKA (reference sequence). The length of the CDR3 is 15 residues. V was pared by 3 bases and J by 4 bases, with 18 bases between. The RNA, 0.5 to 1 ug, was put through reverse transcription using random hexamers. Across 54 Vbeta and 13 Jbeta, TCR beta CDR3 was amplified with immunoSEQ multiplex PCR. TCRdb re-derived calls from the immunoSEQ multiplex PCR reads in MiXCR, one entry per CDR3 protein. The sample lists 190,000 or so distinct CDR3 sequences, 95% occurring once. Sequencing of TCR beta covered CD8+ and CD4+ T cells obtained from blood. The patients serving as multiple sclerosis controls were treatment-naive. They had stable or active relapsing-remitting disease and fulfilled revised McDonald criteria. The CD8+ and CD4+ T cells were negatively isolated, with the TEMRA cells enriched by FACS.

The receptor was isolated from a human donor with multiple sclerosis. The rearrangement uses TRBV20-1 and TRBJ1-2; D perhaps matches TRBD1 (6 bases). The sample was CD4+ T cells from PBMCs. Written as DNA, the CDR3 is TGCAGTGCTAGGCATCGGGACACACAAACCTATGGCTACACCTTC. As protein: CSARHRDTQTYGYTF.